The present TCR beta chain was sequenced within a study of cytomegalovirus exposure and HLA in healthy donors. Study-level information: HLA-typed donors were the source of about 85 million unique TCRs held in an early data release. Study conclusions and caveats: A later analysis found TCR association rates differed by HLA locus, highest for DRB1 and lowest for HLA-C.

The PCR employed 60 Vbeta primers together with 13 Jbeta primers. Clones were read by immunoSEQ multiplex PCR, and TCRdb kept only the in-frame ones, dropping some. This sample carries 90,000 to 130,000 clones, approximately 82% of them seen once, and the ten largest clones take 13%. Concerning this clone: What it recognizes is unknown.

All donors participated as healthy donors of bone marrow. This receptor was identified in a young man in good health and CMV-seropositive. Sequencing input: PBMCs.

CDR3 DNA sequence: TGTGCCAGCAGGAGCGAGTACAATGAGCAGTTCTTC. Its protein is CASRSEYNEQFF. This rearrangement joins TRBV7-2 to TRBJ2-1; no definite D call. The germline V gene encodes CDR1 SGHTA and CDR2 FQGNSA. The CDR3 has 12 amino acids. V gave up 6 bases and J gave up 4 bases, with 7 bases separating them. Drawing the rest from reference TRBV7-2 and TRBJ2-1, the complete variable domain is GAGVSQSPSNKVTEKGKDVELRCDPISGHTALYWYRQSLGQGLEFLIYFQGNSAPDKSGLPSDRFSAERTGGSVSTLTIQRTQQEDSAVYLCASRSEYNEQFFGPGTRLTVL.